This TCR beta chain was profiled in a study of shared clonotypes between healthy human individuals. This table comes from immunoSEQ multiplex PCR, and its TCRdb copy is limited to in-frame clones, with some not included. The data hold roughly 2,300,000 clones, with approximately 90% observed a single time. With 4 bases clipped from V and 1 base from J, the junction kept 3 bases outside the gene matches. CDR3 length: 14 residues. Germline V gives CDR1 SGHRS, CDR2 YFSETQ. The sequence was obtained from a young man in good health. Some clones in this sample may be carry-over from other donors' samples. V usage is TRBV5-1 and J usage is TRBJ2-5; 8 bases are shared with TRBD1. The sequenced sample consisted of naive CD4+ T cells from PBMCs. The subset is: CD45RA+ positively selected. The CDR3 bases are TGCGCCAGCAGCAGGGGACAGGTCCAAGAGACCCAGTACTTC. Its translation is CASSRGQVQETQYF.